This T cell receptor (beta chain) is drawn from a study of neurological immune-mediated disorders. This clonotype was seen ten or more times. TCRdb itself ran the 5' RACE reads through MiXCR, one entry per CDR3 protein. The table shows about 18,000 distinct CDR3 sequences, with 3% to 4.5% occurring only once. Sorted libraries used 800,000 to 1,000,000 CD4+ or CD8+ T cells. The CDR3 length is 17 residues. Germline V gene data show CDR1 as SNHLY and CDR2 as FYNNEI. With 5 bases removed from V and 0 bases from J, the gap between germline ends came to 17 bases. The material sequenced was CD8+ T cells from blood. The chain links TRBV2 to TRBJ2-1, with a weak D call TRBD2 (5 bases). This sequence was found in a woman between 40 and 55 years old in good health. The CDR3 DNA sequence: TGTGCCAGCAGTCTCTACGGGGTTATAAGCTCCTACAATGAGCAGTTCTTC. It codes for CASSLYGVISSYNEQFF. Looking up the rest from reference TRBV2 and TRBJ2-1 gives the full variable domain: EPEVTQTPSHQVTQMGQEVILRCVPISNHLYFYWYRQILGQKVEFLVSFYNNEISEKSEIFDDQFSVERPDGSNFTLKIRSTKLEDSAMYFCASSLYGVISSYNEQFFGPGTRLTVL.